Listed below are T cell receptor beta chains from one sample, sequenced in a study of T-cell memory formation after mild COVID-19. TCRdb fed the 5' RACE reads into MiXCR, producing one record per CDR3 protein. The sample records 430,000 or so distinct CDR3 sequences, 25% being singletons. Sequenced material: PBMCs or a T cell subset sorted from them (not recorded which). These receptor sequences come from an adult woman who had mild COVID-19 (a few samples of this study predate the infection). Cell type and time point are not known. Each CDR3 is given with its conserved first and last residue. A D gene is named only where the DNA matches it firmly. Some rows mark clone size as missing; the rest say once, few, many or name a class of expanded clone.

cdr3_nt: TGCAGTGCTTTTTCCCCCGGGCTAGCGGTACGCTCCTACGAGCAGTACTTC
cdr3_aa: CSAFSPGLAVRSYEQYF
j_call: TRBJ2-7
clone_size: few
d_call: TRBD2
v_call: TRBV20-1

cdr3_nt: TGTGCCAGCAGCCGGAACAGGGAAGGGAAAGCTTTCTTT
cdr3_aa: CASSRNREGKAFF
j_call: TRBJ1-1
clone_size: NA
d_call: NA
v_call: TRBV13

cdr3_nt: TGTGCCAGCAGCGTCGCTCGAGAAAACATTCAGTACTTC
cdr3_aa: CASSVARENIQYF
j_call: TRBJ2-4
clone_size: NA
d_call: NA
v_call: TRBV7-2

cdr3_nt: TGCAGTGCTAGAAATAGTTTTCGGGTGAACACTGAAGCTTTCTTT
cdr3_aa: CSARNSFRVNTEAFF
j_call: TRBJ1-1
clone_size: NA
d_call: NA
v_call: TRBV20-1

cdr3_nt: TGTGCCACCAGTGACTCCTTCGGGAGGGAAACCTACAATGAGCAGTTCTTC
cdr3_aa: CATSDSFGRETYNEQFF
j_call: TRBJ2-1
clone_size: many
d_call: TRBD2
v_call: TRBV24-1

cdr3_nt: TGTGCCATCAGTGTATCCGCCACTAGCGGGAGTTACGAGCAGTACTTC
cdr3_aa: CAISVSATSGSYEQYF
j_call: TRBJ2-7
clone_size: NA
d_call: TRBD2
v_call: TRBV10-3

cdr3_nt: TGTGCCAGCAGCCGCGACACCTTGATAGCCAAAAACATTCAGTACTTC
cdr3_aa: CASSRDTLIAKNIQYF
j_call: TRBJ2-4
clone_size: few
d_call: NA
v_call: TRBV7-2

cdr3_nt: TGCGCCAGCAGCCTATGGTTTGAGGCTAGCTACGAGCAGTACTTC
cdr3_aa: CASSLWFEASYEQYF
j_call: TRBJ2-7
clone_size: few
d_call: NA
v_call: TRBV5-1

cdr3_nt: TGTGCCAGCAGCTTAGGTGTCACTGGTAGGAACACTGAAGCTTTCTTT
cdr3_aa: CASSLGVTGRNTEAFF
j_call: TRBJ1-1
clone_size: few
d_call: NA
v_call: TRBV7-9

cdr3_nt: TGTGCCAGTAGCCAGGGGGAGCGTCAGCCCCAGCATTTT
cdr3_aa: CASSQGERQPQHF
j_call: TRBJ1-5
clone_size: NA
d_call: TRBD1
v_call: TRBV19

cdr3_nt: TGTGCCAGCAGTTCGGGGGGGGCCAATGAGCAGTTCTTC
cdr3_aa: CASSSGGANEQFF
j_call: TRBJ2-1
clone_size: many
d_call: TRBD2
v_call: TRBV12-3/TRBV12-4

cdr3_nt: TGTGCCACCAGTGATTCCGGACGGAGGAACACTGAAGCTTTCTTT
cdr3_aa: CATSDSGRRNTEAFF
j_call: TRBJ1-1
clone_size: NA
d_call: NA
v_call: TRBV24-1

cdr3_nt: TGTGCCAGCACCCAGGACTACTTAACCTACGAGCAGTACTTC
cdr3_aa: CASTQDYLTYEQYF
j_call: TRBJ2-7
clone_size: NA
d_call: NA
v_call: TRBV6-2/TRBV6-3

cdr3_nt: TGTGCCAGCAGCCAGAGCACCACTGAAGCTTTCTTT
cdr3_aa: CASSQSTTEAFF
j_call: TRBJ1-1
clone_size: few
d_call: NA
v_call: TRBV3-1

cdr3_nt: TGTGCCAGCATCATGACGGGGGTCCACGAGCAGTACTTC
cdr3_aa: CASIMTGVHEQYF
j_call: TRBJ2-7
clone_size: NA
d_call: NA
v_call: TRBV25-1

cdr3_nt: TGTGCCAGCAGCCCAAGAGGGGACAGGGTTACGAATGAGCAGTTCTTC
cdr3_aa: CASSPRGDRVTNEQFF
j_call: TRBJ2-1
clone_size: NA
d_call: TRBD1
v_call: TRBV7-2

cdr3_nt: TGTGCCAGCAGTTACTGGCAGGGCGAGCAGTACTTC
cdr3_aa: CASSYWQGEQYF
j_call: TRBJ2-7
clone_size: NA
d_call: NA
v_call: TRBV6-6